The T cell receptor beta chain under discussion was sequenced for a study of regulatory T cells in long-lasting Graves disease. Points on this clonotype: Its target is not known.

Time point of the sample: persistent/refractory GD, antithyroid drugs over 5 years with positive TRAb. RNA isolated from PBMCs was used to make the TCR library. Study conclusions and caveats: Preferential use of TRBV28, TRBJ1-2 and TRBJ2-5 was seen in persistent disease. Having few samples may have compromised the accuracy. Between persistent patients, roughly 2,600 public clonotypes were shared, exceeding the approximately 940 shared between new patients.

The CDR3 loop spans 15 amino acids. CDR1 and CDR2 from the germline V gene are MNHNS and SASEGT. V gave up 4 bases and J gave up 4 bases, with 16 bases separating them. Investigators prepared the TCR beta libraries by applying iRepertoire HTBI primers and Arm-PCR of CDR3 regions. Using its own MiXCR run on the multiplex PCR reads, TCRdb lists one record per CDR3 protein. The sample holds 450,000 or so distinct CDR3 sequences; around a fifth are singletons and the top ten take approximately 14%. The chain links TRBV6-1 to TRBJ1-2; tentative D call: TRBD1 (6 bases). The TCR originated in a female donor with Graves disease. The source was peripheral blood mononuclear cells (PBMCs), collected when the disease was refractory, from a patient treated with antithyroid drugs. CDR3 DNA sequence: TGTGCCAGCAGTGCGTATCGTGAGGGGGGCTATGGCTACACCTTC. It specifies CASSAYREGGYGYTF.